This T cell receptor beta chain was documented in a study of type 1 regulatory T cells. The wider study: This in vitro CD4 product, T-allo10, is enriched for Tr1 cells and alloantigen-specific.

A single count supports this clonotype. Its cognate antigen is unknown. TCRdb independently ran MiXCR on the reads; one entry per CDR3 protein. The sample carries roughly 71,000 distinct CDR3 sequences, 63% recorded once. Trimming shortened V by 5 bases and J by 2 bases, and 15 bases separated the two germline ends. The CDR3 extends over 15 amino acids. Germline CDR1 and CDR2: KGHSH and LQKENI. The graft donor-derived T-allo10 cells reportedly recognize host alloantigens, are anergic, and suppress alloantigen-specifically. Sequenced input: cultured T cells, either the whole culture or a sorted T cell fraction (not recorded which). Subset meaning: Tr1-enriched cell product generated in vitro against host alloantigens. The receptor was derived from a human donor in good health. The genes are TRBV18 and TRBJ2-5; D is uncertain. The chain's CDR3 is CASSSGPRVQETQYF. The CDR3 region has the DNA TGTGCCAGCTCATCCGGGCCACGGGTACAAGAGACCCAGTACTTC.